This T cell receptor (beta chain) is drawn from a study of shared clonotypes between healthy human individuals. V lost 0 bases and J lost 2; bases outside the gene matches: 6. From germline, CDR1 is SGDLS and CDR2 YYNGEE. The CDR3 is 17 amino acids. The protocol was immunoSEQ multiplex PCR, while the TCRdb copy is restricted to in-frame clones and leaves out a portion. Of a few hundred thousand clones detected, around 67% appear once; the ten largest clones hold more than 9%. Splitting of CD4+ cells produced CD45RA+ naive and CD45RA-negative memory subsets. The chain is built from TRBV9 and TRBJ2-1, with 9 bases identical to TRBD1. Sample: memory CD4+ T cells sorted from blood. Subset: CD45RA-negative fraction. The origin of this receptor is a man aged 25-40 years in good health. The DNA of the CDR3 is TGTGCCAGCAGCGTAGCGACCCGGGACAGGGCCTACAATGAGCAGTTCTTC. Its translation: CASSVATRDRAYNEQFF.